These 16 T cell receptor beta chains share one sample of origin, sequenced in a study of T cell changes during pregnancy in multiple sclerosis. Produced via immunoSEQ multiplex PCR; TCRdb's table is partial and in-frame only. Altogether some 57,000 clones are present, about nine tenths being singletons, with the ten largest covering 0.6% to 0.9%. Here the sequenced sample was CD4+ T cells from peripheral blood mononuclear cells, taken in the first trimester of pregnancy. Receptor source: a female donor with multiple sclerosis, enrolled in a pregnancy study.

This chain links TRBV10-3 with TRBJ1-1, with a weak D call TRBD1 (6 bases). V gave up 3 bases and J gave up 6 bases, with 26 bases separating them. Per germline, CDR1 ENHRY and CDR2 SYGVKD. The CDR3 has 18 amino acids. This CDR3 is CAISDQGLGRSLSAEAFF. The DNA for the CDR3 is TGTGCCATCAGTGATCAGGGGCTGGGTCGGTCCCTAAGCGCTGAAGCTTTCTTT.

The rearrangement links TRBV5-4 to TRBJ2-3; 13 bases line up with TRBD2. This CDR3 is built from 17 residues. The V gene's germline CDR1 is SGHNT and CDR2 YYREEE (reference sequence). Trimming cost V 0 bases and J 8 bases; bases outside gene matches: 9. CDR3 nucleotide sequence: TGTGCCAGCAGCTTGGAGGGACTAGCGGGGTCGAAAGGTACGCAGTATTTT. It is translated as CASSLEGLAGSKGTQYF.

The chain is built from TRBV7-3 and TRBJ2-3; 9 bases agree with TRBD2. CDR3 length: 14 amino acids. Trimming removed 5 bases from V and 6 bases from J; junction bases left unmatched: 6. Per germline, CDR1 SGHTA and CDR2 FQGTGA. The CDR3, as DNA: TGTGCCAGCAGCAGTAGCGGGGGAACTGATACGCAGTATTTT. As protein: CASSSSGGTDTQYF.

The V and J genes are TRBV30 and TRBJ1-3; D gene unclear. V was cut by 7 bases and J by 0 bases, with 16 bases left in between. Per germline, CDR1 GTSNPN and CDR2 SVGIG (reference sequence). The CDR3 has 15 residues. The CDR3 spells CASSGVVASGNTIYF. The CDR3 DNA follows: TGTGCCTCCTCCGGGGTAGTAGCCTCTGGAAACACCATATATTTT.

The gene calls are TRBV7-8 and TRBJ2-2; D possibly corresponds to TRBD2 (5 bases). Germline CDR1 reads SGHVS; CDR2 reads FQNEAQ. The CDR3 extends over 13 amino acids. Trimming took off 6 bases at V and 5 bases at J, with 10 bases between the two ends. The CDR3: CASSEGQTGELFF. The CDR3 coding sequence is TGTGCCAGCAGTGAGGGCCAAACCGGGGAGCTGTTTTTT.

The CDR3 loop is CASSRQGAVETQYF. The CDR3 nucleotides read TGTGCCAGCAGTCGACAGGGGGCAGTGGAGACCCAGTACTTC. The V call is TRBV25-1, the J call TRBJ2-5; 10 bases line up with TRBD1. The CDR3 extends over 14 amino acids. J gave up 5 bases and V 5 bases, and 5 bases lay outside the gene matches. Germline CDR1 is MGHDK and CDR2 is SYGVNS. The full variable domain, completed using reference TRBV25-1 and TRBJ2-5, is EADIYQTPRYLVIGTGKKITLECSQTMGHDKMYWYQQDPGMELHLIHYSYGVNSTEKGDLSSESTVSRIRTEHFPLTLESARPSHTSQYLCASSRQGAVETQYFGPGTRLLVL.

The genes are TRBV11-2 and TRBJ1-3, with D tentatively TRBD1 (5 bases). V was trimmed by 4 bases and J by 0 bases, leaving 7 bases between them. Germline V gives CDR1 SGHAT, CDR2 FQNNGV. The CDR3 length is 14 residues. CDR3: CASSWGDSGNTIYF. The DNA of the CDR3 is TGTGCCAGCAGCTGGGGGGACTCTGGAAACACCATATATTTT.

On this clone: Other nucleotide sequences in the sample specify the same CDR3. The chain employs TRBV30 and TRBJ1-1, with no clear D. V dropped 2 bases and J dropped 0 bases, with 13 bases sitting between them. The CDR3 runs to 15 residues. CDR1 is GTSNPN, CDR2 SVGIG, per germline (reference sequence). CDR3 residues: CAWSNPRQVNTEAFF. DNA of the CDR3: TGTGCCTGGAGTAACCCCCGACAAGTGAACACTGAAGCTTTCTTT.

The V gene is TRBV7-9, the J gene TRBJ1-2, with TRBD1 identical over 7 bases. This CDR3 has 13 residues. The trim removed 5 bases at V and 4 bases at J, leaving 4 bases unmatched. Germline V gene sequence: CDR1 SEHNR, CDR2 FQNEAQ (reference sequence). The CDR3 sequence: CASSPGQLYGYTF. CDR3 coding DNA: TGTGCCAGCAGCCCGGGACAGCTCTATGGCTACACCTTC.

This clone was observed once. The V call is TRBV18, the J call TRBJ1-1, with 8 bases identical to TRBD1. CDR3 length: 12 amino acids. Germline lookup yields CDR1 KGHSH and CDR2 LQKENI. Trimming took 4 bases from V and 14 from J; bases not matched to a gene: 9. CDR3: CASSRDRGGIFF. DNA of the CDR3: TGTGCCAGCTCACGAGACAGGGGAGGTATCTTCTTT.

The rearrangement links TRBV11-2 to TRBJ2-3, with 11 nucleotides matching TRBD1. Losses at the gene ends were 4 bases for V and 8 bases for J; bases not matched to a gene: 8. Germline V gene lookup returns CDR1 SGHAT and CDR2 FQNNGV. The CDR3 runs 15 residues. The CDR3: CASSSRDRGRGTQYF. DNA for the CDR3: TGTGCCAGCAGCTCCCGGGACAGGGGGAGGGGTACGCAGTATTTT.

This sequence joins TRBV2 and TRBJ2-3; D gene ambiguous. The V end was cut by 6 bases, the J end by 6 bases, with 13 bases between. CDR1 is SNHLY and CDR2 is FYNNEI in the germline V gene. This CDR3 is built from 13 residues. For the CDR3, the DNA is TGTGCCAGCAGCCAACTTGTCGGGGATACGCAGTATTTT. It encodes CASSQLVGDTQYF. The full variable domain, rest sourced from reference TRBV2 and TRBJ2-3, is EPEVTQTPSHQVTQMGQEVILRCVPISNHLYFYWYRQILGQKVEFLVSFYNNEISEKSEIFDDQFSVERPDGSNFTLKIRSTKLEDSAMYFCASSQLVGDTQYFGPGTRLTVL.

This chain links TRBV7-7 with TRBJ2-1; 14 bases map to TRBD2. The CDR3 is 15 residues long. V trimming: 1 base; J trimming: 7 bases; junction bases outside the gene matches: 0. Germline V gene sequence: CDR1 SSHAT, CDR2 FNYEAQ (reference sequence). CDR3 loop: CASSLGLAGGNEQFF. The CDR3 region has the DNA TGTGCCAGCAGCTTAGGACTAGCGGGGGGGAATGAGCAGTTCTTC.

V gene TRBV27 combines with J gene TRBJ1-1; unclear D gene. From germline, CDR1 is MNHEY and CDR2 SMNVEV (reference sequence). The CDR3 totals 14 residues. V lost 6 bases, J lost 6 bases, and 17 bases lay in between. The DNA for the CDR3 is TGTGCCAGCAGGGGTTGGGTGAATCGGGCTGAAGCTTTCTTT. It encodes CASRGWVNRAEAFF.

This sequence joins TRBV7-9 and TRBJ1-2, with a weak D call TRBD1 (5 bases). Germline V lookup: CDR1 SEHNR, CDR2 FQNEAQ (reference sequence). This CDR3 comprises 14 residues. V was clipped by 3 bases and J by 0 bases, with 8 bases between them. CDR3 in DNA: TGTGCCAGCAGCTTCGGGACTTCTAACTATGGCTACACCTTC. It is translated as CASSFGTSNYGYTF.

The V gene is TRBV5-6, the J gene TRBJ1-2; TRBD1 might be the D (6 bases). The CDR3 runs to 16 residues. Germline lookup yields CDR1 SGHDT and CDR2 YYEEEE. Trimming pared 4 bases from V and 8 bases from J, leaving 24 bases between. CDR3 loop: CASSQRSTGNWYGYTF. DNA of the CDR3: TGTGCCAGCAGCCAACGTTCCACAGGGAATTGGTACGGCTACACCTTC.